This T cell receptor (beta chain) comes out of a study of vaccination effects on CD4 cells after COVID-19. Study-wide background: In the ViraFEST assay, antigen-specific CD4+ clonotypes were identified by expansion after peptide-pool stimulation. Post-vaccine sampling occurred a median 72 days after the second dose. Study findings and constraints: Sampling in the study covered few convalescent patients and included no early post-infection timepoints.

This clone was counted only a few times. Its antigen is as yet unknown. Assay: immunoSEQ multiplex PCR; the TCRdb copy retains only in-frame clones and omits some. The table has approximately 74,000 clones, 65% to 80% seen once. This CDR3 contains 14 residues. V dropped 0 bases and J dropped 9 bases, with 12 bases sitting between them. CDR1 is LGHNA and CDR2 is YNFKEQ in the germline V gene. Culture lasted about 10 days before CD4+ T cell isolation. Subjects were given two BNT162b2 or mRNA-1273 vaccine doses. Negative nucleocapsid antibody tests before and after vaccination confirmed no previous SARS-CoV-2 infection.

The source material was CD4+ T cells from PBMCs cultured without peptide, sampled after COVID-19 vaccination. The chain recombines TRBV4-2 with TRBJ1-5; no definite D call. The sequence was collected from a human donor who received a COVID-19 vaccine. The CDR3 here is CASSQDPPSSPQHF. In nucleotides, the CDR3 is TGTGCCAGCAGCCAAGATCCCCCCAGCTCGCCCCAGCATTTT.